This T cell receptor beta chain was sequenced in a study of blood T cell repertoires in COVID-19. As for the study in general: T cells, B-cell-depleted T cells, or PBMCs provided the cDNA or gDNA that served as material.

How the authors handled the data: How many nucleated cells were present was estimated from reference gene primer amplification. This table comes from immunoSEQ multiplex PCR, and its TCRdb copy is limited to in-frame clones, with some not included. Clone size and the V and J calls come from that table; the DNA yielded D and trimming. The sample contains 200,000 to 250,000 clones, 75% to 85% of which appear only once. Germline lookup yields CDR1 MDHEN and CDR2 SYDVKM. V was clipped by 3 bases and J by 0 bases, with 8 bases between them. CDR3 length: 14 residues. What was sequenced was peripheral blood. This TCR derives from a woman aged 70 to 79 with COVID-19, enrolled during active disease. The genes are TRBV28 and TRBJ2-5, with D maybe TRBD2 (6 bases). The DNA for the CDR3 is TGTGCCAGCAGTTTCTGGGGGGACCAAGAGACCCAGTACTTC. Protein: CASSFWGDQETQYF. The variable domain in full, completed from reference TRBV28 and TRBJ2-5, reads DVKVTQSSRYLVKRTGEKVFLECVQDMDHENMFWYRQDPGLGLRLIYFSYDVKMKEKGDIPEGYSVSREKKERFSLILESASTNQTSMYLCASSFWGDQETQYFGPGTRLLVL.